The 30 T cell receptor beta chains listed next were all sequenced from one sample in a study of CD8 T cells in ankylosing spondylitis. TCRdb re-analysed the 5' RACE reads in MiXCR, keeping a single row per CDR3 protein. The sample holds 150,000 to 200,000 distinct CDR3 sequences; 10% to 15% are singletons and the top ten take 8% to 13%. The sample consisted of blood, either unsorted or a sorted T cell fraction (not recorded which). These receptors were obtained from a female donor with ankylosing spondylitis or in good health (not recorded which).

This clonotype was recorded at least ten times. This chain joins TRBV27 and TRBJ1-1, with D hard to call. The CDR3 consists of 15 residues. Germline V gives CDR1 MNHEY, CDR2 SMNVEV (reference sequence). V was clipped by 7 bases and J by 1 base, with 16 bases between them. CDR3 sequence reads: CASTPSDTPNTEAFF. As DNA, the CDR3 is TGTGCCAGCACCCCCAGTGACACTCCGAACACTGAAGCTTTCTTT.

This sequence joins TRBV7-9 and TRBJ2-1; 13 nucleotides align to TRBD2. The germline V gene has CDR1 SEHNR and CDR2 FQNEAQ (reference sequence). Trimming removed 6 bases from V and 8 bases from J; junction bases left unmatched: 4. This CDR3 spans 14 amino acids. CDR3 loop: CASSFTSGRDEQFF. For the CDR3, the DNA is TGTGCCAGCAGTTTCACTAGCGGGAGGGATGAGCAGTTCTTC. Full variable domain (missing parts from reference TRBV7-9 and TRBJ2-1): DTGVSQNPRHKITKRGQNVTFRCDPISEHNRLYWYRQTLGQGPEFLTYFQNEAQLEKSRLLSDRFSAERPKGSFSTLEIQRTEQGDSAMYLCASSFTSGRDEQFFGPGTRLTVL.

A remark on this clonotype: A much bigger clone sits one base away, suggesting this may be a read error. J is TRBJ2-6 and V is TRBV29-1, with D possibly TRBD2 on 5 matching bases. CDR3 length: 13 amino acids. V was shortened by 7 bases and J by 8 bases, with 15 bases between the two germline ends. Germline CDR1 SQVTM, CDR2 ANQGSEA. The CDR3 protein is CSAGLVGTNVLTF. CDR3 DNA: TGCAGCGCCGGACTGGTCGGGACCAACGTCCTGACTTTC.

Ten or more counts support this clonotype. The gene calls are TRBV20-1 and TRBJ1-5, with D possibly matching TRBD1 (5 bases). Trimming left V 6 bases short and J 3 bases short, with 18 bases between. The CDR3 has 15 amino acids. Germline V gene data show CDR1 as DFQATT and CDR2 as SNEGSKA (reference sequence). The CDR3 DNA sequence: TGCAGTGCCTCTCAAGGCGACAGACTCAATCAGCCCCAGCATTTT. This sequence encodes CSASQGDRLNQPQHF.

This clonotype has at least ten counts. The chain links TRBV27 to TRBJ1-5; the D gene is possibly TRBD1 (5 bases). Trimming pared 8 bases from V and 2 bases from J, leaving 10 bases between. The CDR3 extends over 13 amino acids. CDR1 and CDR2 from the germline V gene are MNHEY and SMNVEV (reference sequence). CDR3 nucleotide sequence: TGTGCCAGCCAGACAGCAGGCAATCAGCCCCAGCATTTT. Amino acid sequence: CASQTAGNQPQHF.

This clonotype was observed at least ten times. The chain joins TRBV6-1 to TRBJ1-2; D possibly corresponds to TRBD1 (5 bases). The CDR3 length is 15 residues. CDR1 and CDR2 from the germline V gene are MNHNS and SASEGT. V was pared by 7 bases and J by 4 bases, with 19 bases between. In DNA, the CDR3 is TGTGCCAGCAAGGAGGGCGGGGCACGAGGCTATGGCTACACCTTC. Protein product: CASKEGGARGYGYTF.

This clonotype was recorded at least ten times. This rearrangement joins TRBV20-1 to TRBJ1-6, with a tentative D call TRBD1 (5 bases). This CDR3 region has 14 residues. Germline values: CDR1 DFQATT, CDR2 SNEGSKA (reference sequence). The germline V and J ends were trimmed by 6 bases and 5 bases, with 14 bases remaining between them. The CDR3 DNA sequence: TGCAGTGCCCCCGACAGCGGGGATAATTCACCCCTCCACTTT. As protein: CSAPDSGDNSPLHF.

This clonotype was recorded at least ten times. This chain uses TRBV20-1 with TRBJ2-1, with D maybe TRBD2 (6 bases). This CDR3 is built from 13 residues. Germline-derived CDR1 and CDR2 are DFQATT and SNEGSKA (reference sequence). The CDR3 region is CSLRGIPYNEQFF. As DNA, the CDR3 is TGCAGCCTACGGGGGATTCCCTACAATGAGCAGTTCTTC.

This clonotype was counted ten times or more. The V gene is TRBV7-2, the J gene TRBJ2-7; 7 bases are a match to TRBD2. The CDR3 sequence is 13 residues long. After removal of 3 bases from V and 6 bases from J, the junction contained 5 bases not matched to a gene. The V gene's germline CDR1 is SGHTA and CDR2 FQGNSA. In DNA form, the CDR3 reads TGTGCCAGCAGCTTGGGAGGGTCTGTCGAGCAGTACTTC. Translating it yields CASSLGGSVEQYF. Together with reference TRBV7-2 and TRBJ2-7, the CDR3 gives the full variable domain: GAGVSQSPSNKVTEKGKDVELRCDPISGHTALYWYRQSLGQGLEFLIYFQGNSAPDKSGLPSDRFSAERTGGSVSTLTIQRTQQEDSAVYLCASSLGGSVEQYFGPGTRLTVT.

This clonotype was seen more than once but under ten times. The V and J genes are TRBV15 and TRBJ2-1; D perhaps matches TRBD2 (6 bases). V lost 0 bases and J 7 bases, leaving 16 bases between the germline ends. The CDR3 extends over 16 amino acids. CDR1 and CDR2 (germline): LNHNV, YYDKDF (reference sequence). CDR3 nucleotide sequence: TGTGCCACCAGCAGAGAAAGGAGTCTAGCGTCGAATGAGCAGTTCTTC. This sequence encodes CATSRERSLASNEQFF.

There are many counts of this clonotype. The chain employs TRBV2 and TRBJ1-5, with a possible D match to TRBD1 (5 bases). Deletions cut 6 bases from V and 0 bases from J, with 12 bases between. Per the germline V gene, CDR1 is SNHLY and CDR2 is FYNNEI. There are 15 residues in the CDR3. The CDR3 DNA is TGTGCCAGCAGGGACACGGGCTCTAGCAATCAGCCCCAGCATTTT. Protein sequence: CASRDTGSSNQPQHF.

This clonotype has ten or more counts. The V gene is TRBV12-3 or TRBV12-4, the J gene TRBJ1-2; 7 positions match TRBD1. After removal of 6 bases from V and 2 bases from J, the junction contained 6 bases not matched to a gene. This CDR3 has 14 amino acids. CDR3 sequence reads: CASSPPGQNYGYTF. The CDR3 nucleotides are TGTGCCAGCAGCCCACCGGGACAGAACTATGGCTACACCTTC.

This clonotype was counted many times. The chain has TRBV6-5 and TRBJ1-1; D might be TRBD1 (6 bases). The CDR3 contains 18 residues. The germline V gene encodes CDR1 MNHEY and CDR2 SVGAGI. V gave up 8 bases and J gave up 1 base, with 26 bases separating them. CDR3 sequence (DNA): TGTGCCAGCGGCTCCCTAAGGACAGCCGCCCAGAAGAACACTGAAGCTTTCTTT. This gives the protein CASGSLRTAAQKNTEAFF.

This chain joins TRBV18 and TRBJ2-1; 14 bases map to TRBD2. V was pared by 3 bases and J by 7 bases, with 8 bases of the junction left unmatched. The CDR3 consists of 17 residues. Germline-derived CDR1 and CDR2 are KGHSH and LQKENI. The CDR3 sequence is CASSPPGLAGVVNEQFF. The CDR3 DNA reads TGTGCCAGCTCACCTCCGGGACTAGCGGGAGTTGTAAATGAGCAGTTCTTC. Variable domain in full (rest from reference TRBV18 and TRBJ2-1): NAGVMQNPRHLVRRRGQEARLRCSPMKGHSHVYWYRQLPEEGLKFMVYLQKENIIDESGMPKERFSAEFPKEGPSILRIQQVVRGDSAAYFCASSPPGLAGVVNEQFFGPGTRLTVL.

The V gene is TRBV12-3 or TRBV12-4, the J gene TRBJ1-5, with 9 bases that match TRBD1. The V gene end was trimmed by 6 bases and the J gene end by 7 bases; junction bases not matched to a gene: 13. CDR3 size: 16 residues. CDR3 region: CASSSWGTGYNQPQHF. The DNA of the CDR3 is TGTGCCAGCAGCTCTTGGGGGACAGGGTATAACCAGCCCCAGCATTTT.

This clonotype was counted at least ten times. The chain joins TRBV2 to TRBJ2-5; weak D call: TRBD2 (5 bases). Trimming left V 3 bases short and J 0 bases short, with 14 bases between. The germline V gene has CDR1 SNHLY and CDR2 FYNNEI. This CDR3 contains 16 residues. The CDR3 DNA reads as TGTGCCAGCAGTGACCTGGGAAGGCGGGACCAAGAGACCCAGTACTTC. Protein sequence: CASSDLGRRDQETQYF.

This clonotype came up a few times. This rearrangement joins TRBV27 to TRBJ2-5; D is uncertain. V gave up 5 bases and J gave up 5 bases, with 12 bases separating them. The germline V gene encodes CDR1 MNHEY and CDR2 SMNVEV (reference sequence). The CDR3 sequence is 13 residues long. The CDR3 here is CASSPRVRETQYF. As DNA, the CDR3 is TGTGCCAGCAGTCCACGCGTGCGCGAGACCCAGTACTTC.

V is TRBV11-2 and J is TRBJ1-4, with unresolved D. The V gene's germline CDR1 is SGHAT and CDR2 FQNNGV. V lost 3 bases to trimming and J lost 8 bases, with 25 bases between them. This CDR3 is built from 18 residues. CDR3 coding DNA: TGTGCCAGCAGCTTGAGATTACGACGCAGAAAAGGTCCCGAAAAACTGTTTTTT. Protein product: CASSLRLRRRKGPEKLFF. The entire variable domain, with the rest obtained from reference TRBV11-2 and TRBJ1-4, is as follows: EAGVAQSPRYKIIEKRQSVAFWCNPISGHATLYWYQQILGQGPKLLIQFQNNGVVDDSQLPKDRFSAERLKGVDSTLKIQPAKLEDSAVYLCASSLRLRRRKGPEKLFFGSGTQLSVL.

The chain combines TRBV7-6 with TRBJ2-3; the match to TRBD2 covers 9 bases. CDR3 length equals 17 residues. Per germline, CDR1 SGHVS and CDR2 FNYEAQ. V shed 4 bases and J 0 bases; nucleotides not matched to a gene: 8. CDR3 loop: CASSSQPSGKSTDTQYF. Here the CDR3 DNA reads TGTGCCAGCAGCTCGCAACCTAGCGGGAAGAGCACAGATACGCAGTATTTT.

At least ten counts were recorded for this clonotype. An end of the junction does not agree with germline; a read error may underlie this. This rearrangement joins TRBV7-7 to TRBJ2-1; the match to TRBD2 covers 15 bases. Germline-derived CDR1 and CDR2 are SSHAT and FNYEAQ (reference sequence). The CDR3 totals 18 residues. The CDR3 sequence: CASSLGGTSGRTTNEQFF. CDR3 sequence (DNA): TGTGCTAGCAGCTTGGGAGGGACTAGCGGGAGGACCACGAATGAGCAGTTCTTC.

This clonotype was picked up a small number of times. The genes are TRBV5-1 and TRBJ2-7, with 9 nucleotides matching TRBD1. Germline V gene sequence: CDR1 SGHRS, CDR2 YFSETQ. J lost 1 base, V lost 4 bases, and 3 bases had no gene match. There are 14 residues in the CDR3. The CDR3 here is CASSRDRASYEQYF. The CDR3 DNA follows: TGCGCCAGCAGCCGGGACAGGGCATCCTACGAGCAGTACTTC.

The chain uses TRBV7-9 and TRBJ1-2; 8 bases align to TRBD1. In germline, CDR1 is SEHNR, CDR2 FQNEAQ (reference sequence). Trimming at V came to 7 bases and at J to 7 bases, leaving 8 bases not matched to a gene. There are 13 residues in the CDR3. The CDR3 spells CASTPQGAFGYTF. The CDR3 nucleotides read TGTGCCAGCACCCCTCAGGGGGCCTTTGGCTACACCTTC.

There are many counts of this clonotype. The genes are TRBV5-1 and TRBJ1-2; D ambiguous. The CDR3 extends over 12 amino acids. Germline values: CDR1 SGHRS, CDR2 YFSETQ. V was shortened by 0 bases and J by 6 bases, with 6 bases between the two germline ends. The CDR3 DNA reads TGCGCCAGCAGCTTGGCACGCGATGGCTACACCTTC. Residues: CASSLARDGYTF.

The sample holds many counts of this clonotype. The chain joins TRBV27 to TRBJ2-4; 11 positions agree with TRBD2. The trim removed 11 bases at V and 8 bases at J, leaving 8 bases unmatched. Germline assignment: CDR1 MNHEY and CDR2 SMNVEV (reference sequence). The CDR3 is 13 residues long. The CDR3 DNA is TGTGCCTCTCGCCTAGCGGGAGGAGACATTCAGTACTTC. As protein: CASRLAGGDIQYF.

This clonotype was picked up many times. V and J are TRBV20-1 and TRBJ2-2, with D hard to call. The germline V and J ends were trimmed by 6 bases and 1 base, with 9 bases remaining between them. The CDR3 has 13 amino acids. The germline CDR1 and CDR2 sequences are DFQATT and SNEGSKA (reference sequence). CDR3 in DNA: TGCAGTGCAAGCAGGATGAACACCGGGGAGCTGTTTTTT. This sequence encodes CSASRMNTGELFF.

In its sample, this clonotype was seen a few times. The CDR3 DNA is TGTGCCAGCACGACGGGACAGTCCTACAATGAGCAGTTCTTC. It yields the protein CASTTGQSYNEQFF. This sequence joins TRBV12-3 or TRBV12-4 and TRBJ2-1; 7 bases are shared with TRBD1. The CDR3 runs to 14 residues. Trimming cost V 7 bases and J 1 base; bases outside gene matches: 4.

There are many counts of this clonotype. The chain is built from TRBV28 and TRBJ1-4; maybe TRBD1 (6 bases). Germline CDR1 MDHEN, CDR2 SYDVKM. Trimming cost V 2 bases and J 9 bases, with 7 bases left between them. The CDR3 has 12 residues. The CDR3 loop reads CASSLQGKKLFF. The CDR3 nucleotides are TGTGCCAGCAGTTTACAGGGGAAAAAACTGTTTTTT.

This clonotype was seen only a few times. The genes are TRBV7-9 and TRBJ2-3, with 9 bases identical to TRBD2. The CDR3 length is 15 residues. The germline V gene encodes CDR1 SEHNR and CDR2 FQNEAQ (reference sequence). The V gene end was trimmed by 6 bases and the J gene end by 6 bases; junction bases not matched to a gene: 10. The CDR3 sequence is CASRNSGSLEDTQYF. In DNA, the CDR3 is TGTGCCAGCAGAAATAGCGGGAGTCTCGAGGATACGCAGTATTTT.

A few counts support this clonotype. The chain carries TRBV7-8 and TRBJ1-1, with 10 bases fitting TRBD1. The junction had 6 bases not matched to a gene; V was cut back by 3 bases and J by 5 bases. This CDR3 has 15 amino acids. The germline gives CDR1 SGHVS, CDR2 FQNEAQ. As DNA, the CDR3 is TGTGCCAGCAGCTTGAGACAGGGGGCTTTGACTGAAGCTTTCTTT. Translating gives CASSLRQGALTEAFF.

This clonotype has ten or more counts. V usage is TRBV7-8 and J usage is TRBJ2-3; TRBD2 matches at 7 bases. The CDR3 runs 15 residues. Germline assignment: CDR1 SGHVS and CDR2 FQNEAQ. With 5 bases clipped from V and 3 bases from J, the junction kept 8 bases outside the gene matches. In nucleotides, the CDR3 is TGTGCCAGCAGCCCTACCGGGACTATAACAGATACGCAGTATTTT. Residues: CASSPTGTITDTQYF.